This entry lists 8 T cell receptor beta chains sequenced from one sample in a study of OX40 agonist ivuxolimab in advanced cancers. Data came from immunoSEQ multiplex PCR; TCRdb stores just in-frame clones and leaves some out. The sample has 30,000 to 45,000 clones; about nine tenths are singletons. The specimen was CD4+ or CD8+ T cells sorted from blood, collected in a trial of the OX40 agonist ivuxolimab. The receptors were sampled from an adult with an advanced solid tumor such as melanoma, head and neck, liver or kidney cancer.

The chain links TRBV10-3 to TRBJ1-2, with TRBD1 matching 8 bases. The CDR3 has 14 amino acids. V dropped 3 bases and J dropped 8; count of bases not matched to a gene: 8. CDR1 is ENHRY and CDR2 is SYGVKD in the germline V gene. CDR3 sequence reads: CAISDPDRERGYTF. CDR3 nucleotide sequence: TGTGCCATCAGTGACCCGGACAGGGAGAGGGGCTACACCTTC.

The chain combines TRBV5-6 with TRBJ2-1; TRBD2 is a possible D gene (6 bases). V gave up 4 bases and J gave up 6 bases, with 20 bases separating them. In germline, CDR1 is SGHDT, CDR2 YYEEEE. The CDR3 consists of 16 residues. CDR3 sequence: CASSIDVAGSGNEQFF. In nucleotides, the CDR3 is TGTGCCAGCAGCATCGACGTGGCGGGAAGCGGCAATGAGCAGTTCTTC. Full variable domain (remainder filled in from reference TRBV5-6 and TRBJ2-1): DAGVTQSPTHLIKTRGQQVTLRCSPKSGHDTVSWYQQALGQGPQFIFQYYEEEERQRGNFPDRFSGHQFPNYSSELNVNALLLGDSALYLCASSIDVAGSGNEQFFGPGTRLTVL.

The rearrangement links TRBV7-9 to TRBJ2-3, with D tentatively TRBD2 (5 bases). The CDR3 runs to 15 residues. The germline V gene has CDR1 SEHNR and CDR2 FQNEAQ (reference sequence). V lost 6 bases and J 3 bases, leaving 16 bases between the germline ends. This chain's CDR3 is CASSRPSEGTDTQYF. CDR3 bases: TGTGCCAGCAGTCGACCCTCCGAGGGAACAGATACGCAGTATTTT.

The CDR3 spells CASGQQGLAAWNEQFF. The CDR3 bases are TGTGCCAGCGGCCAGCAGGGACTAGCGGCATGGAATGAGCAGTTCTTC. The rearrangement joins TRBV27 to TRBJ2-1; 11 positions match TRBD2. Germline lookup yields CDR1 MNHEY and CDR2 SMNVEV (reference sequence). With V trimmed by 8 bases and J by 7 bases, 13 bases remained unmatched. The CDR3 contains 16 residues.

This chain uses TRBV28 with TRBJ2-7, with TRBD2 as a possible D gene (6 bases). V was clipped by 2 bases and J by 5 bases, with 16 bases between them. Germline V gene sequence: CDR1 MDHEN, CDR2 SYDVKM. This CDR3 is 15 amino acids long. The CDR3 here is CASSLNGPGDHEQYF. The CDR3 nucleotides read TGTGCCAGCAGTTTAAACGGGCCGGGGGACCACGAGCAGTACTTC.

This sequence joins TRBV5-1 and TRBJ2-1; D possibly corresponds to TRBD2 (6 bases). Trimming left V 3 bases short and J 4 bases short, with 14 bases between. The V gene's germline CDR1 is SGHRS and CDR2 YFSETQ. This CDR3 is built from 15 residues. The CDR3 region is CASSSGGTPYNEQFF. DNA of the CDR3: TGCGCCAGCAGCTCTGGCGGGACTCCTTACAATGAGCAGTTCTTC.

The rearrangement links TRBV5-1 to TRBJ1-2; a possible D gene is TRBD1 (5 bases). This CDR3 contains 12 residues. The V end was cut by 8 bases, the J end by 7 bases, with 15 bases between. Germline V gives CDR1 SGHRS, CDR2 YFSETQ. The CDR3 DNA reads as TGCGCCAGTAGTACGGGGCTAAGTGGCTACACCTTC. Its protein product is CASSTGLSGYTF.

This clone was detected only once. This CDR3 reads CASRENRRGRTEAFF. Written as DNA, the CDR3 is TGTGCCAGTAGGGAAAACCGAAGGGGCCGGACTGAAGCTTTCTTT. This chain uses TRBV19 with TRBJ1-1; D may be TRBD1 (5 bases). The CDR3 is 15 amino acids. Germline CDR1 is LNHDA and CDR2 is SQIVND (reference sequence). Deletions cut 6 bases from V and 5 bases from J, with 19 bases between.